This TCR beta chain was found in a study of T cell responses to AZD1222 COVID-19 vaccine. Clones were read by immunoSEQ multiplex PCR, and TCRdb kept only the in-frame ones, dropping some. The table has 95,000 to 100,000 clones, 85% to 90% seen once. V was shortened by 4 bases and J by 4 bases, with 15 bases between the two germline ends. CDR1 is GTSNPN, CDR2 SVGIG, per germline (reference sequence). The CDR3 covers 14 residues. V gene TRBV30 combines with J gene TRBJ2-3; tentative D call: TRBD1 (6 bases). This receptor was taken from an adult in good health. Here the sequenced sample was peripheral blood, taken on day 0 of AZD1222 vaccination. The CDR3 here is CAWTRDTSADTQYF. The CDR3 DNA reads TGTGCCTGGACTCGGGACACTTCGGCAGATACGCAGTATTTT.